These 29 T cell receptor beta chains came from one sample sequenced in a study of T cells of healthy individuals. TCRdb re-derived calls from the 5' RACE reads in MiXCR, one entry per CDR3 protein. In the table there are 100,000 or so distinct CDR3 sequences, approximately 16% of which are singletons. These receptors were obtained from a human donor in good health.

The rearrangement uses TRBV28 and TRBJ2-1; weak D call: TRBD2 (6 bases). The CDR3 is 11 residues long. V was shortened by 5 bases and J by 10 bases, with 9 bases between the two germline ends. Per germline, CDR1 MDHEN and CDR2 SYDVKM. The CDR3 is CASSPREEQFF. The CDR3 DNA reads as TGTGCCAGCAGTCCCCGGGAGGAGCAGTTCTTC.

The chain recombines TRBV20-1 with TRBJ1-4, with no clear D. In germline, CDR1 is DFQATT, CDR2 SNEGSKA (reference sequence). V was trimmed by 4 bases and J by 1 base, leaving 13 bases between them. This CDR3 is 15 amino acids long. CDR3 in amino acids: CSATNPRVTNEKLFF. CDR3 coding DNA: TGCAGTGCTACAAATCCGAGGGTAACTAATGAAAAACTGTTTTTT.

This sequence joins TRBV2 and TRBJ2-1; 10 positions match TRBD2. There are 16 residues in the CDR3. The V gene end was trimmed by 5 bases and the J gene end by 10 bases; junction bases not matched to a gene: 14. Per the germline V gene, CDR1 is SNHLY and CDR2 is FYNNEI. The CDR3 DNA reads TGTGCCAGCAGTACCCTCGGACTAGCGGTGCGAGAAGAGCAGTTCTTC. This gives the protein CASSTLGLAVREEQFF. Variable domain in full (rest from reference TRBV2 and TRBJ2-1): EPEVTQTPSHQVTQMGQEVILRCVPISNHLYFYWYRQILGQKVEFLVSFYNNEISEKSEIFDDQFSVERPDGSNFTLKIRSTKLEDSAMYFCASSTLGLAVREEQFFGPGTRLTVL.

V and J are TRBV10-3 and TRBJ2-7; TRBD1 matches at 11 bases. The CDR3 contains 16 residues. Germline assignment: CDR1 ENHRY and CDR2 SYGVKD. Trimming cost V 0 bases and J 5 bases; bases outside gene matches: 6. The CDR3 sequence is CAISESRTGGPDEQYF. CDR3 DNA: TGTGCCATCAGTGAGTCGAGGACAGGGGGCCCCGACGAGCAGTACTTC.

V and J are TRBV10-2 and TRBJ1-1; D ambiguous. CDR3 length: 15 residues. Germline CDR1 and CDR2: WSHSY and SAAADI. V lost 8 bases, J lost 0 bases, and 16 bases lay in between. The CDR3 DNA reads TGCGCCAGCGTTAATTTAATAGATCTGAACACTGAAGCTTTCTTT. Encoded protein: CASVNLIDLNTEAFF.

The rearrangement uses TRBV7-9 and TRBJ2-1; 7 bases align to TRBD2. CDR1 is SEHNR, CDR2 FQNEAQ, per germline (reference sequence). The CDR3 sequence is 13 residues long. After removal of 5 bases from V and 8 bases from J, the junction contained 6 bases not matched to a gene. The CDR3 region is CASSPNAGDEQFF. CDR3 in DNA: TGTGCCAGCAGCCCCAATGCGGGGGATGAGCAGTTCTTC.

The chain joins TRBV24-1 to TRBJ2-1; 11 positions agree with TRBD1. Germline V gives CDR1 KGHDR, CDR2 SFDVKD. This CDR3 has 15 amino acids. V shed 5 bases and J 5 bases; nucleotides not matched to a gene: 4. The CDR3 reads CATSVGQGGHNEQFF. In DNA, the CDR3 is TGTGCCACCAGTGTGGGACAGGGGGGACACAATGAGCAGTTCTTC.

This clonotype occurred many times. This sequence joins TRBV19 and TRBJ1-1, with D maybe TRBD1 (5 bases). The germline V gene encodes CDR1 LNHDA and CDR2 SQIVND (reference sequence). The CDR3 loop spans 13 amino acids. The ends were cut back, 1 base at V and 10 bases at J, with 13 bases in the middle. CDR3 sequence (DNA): TGTGCCAGTAGTATAGGGGACCGGTGGGCAGCTTTCTTT. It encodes CASSIGDRWAAFF. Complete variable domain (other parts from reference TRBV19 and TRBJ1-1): DGGITQSPKYLFRKEGQNVTLSCEQNLNHDAMYWYRQDPGQGLRLIYYSQIVNDFQKGDIAEGYSVSREKKESFPLTVTSAQKNPTAFYLCASSIGDRWAAFFGQGTRLTVV.

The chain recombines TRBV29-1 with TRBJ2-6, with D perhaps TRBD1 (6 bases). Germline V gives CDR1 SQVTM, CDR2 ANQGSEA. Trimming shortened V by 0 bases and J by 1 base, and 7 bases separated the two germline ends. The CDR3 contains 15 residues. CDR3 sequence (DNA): TGCAGCGTTGAAGAAGGGGGATCTGGGGCCAACGTCCTGACTTTC. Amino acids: CSVEEGGSGANVLTF. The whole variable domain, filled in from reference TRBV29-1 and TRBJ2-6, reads SAVISQKPSRDICQRGTSLTIQCQVDSQVTMMFWYRQQPGQSLTLIATANQGSEATYESGFVIDKFPISRPNLTFSTLTVSNMSPEDSSIYLCSVEEGGSGANVLTFGAGSRLTVL.

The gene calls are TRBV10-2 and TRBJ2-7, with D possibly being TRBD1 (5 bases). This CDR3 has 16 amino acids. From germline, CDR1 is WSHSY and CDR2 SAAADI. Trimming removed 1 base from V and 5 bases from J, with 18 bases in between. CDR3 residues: CASSEWARLVGHEQYF. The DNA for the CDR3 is TGCGCCAGCAGTGAGTGGGCTCGACTCGTGGGGCACGAGCAGTACTTC.

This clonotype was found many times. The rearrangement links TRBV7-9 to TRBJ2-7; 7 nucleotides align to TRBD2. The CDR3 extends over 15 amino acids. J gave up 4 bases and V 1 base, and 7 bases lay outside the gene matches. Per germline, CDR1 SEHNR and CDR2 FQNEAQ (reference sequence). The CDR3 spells CASSLDGSGKYEQYF. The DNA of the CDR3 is TGTGCCAGCAGCTTAGACGGGAGCGGGAAATACGAGCAGTACTTC.

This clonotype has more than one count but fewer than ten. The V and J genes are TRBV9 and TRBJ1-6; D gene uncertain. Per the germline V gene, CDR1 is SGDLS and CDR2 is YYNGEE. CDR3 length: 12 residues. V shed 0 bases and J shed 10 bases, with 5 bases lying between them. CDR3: CASSVEASPLHF. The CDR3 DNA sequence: TGTGCCAGCAGCGTAGAAGCCTCACCCCTCCACTTT.

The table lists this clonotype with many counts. The CDR3 is CAKIRDPGTEAFF. In nucleotides, the CDR3 is TGTGCCAAGATTCGGGACCCGGGGACTGAAGCTTTCTTT. The chain has TRBV7-2 and TRBJ1-1; possible D gene TRBD1, 5 bases. V shed 10 bases and J shed 5 bases, with 17 bases lying between them. The germline V gene has CDR1 SGHTA and CDR2 FQGNSA. The CDR3 totals 13 residues. The full variable domain, rest sourced from reference TRBV7-2 and TRBJ1-1, is GAGVSQSPSNKVTEKGKDVELRCDPISGHTALYWYRQSLGQGLEFLIYFQGNSAPDKSGLPSDRFSAERTGGSVSTLTIQRTQQEDSAVYLCAKIRDPGTEAFFGQGTRLTVV.

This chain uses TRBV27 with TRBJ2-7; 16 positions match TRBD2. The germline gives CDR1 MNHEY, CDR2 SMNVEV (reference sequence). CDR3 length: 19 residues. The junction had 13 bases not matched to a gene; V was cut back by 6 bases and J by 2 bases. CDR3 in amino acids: CASSRRGPGLAGGPYEQYF. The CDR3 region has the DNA TGTGCCAGCAGCCGAAGGGGCCCGGGACTAGCGGGAGGGCCCTACGAGCAGTACTTC.

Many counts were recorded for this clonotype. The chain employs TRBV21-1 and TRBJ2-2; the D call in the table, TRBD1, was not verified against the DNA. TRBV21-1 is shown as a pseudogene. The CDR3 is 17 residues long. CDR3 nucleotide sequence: TGTGCCAGCAGCAAAGAGGCTCCAGGGAACCTCACCGGGGAGCTGTTTTTT. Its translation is CASSKEAPGNLTGELFF.

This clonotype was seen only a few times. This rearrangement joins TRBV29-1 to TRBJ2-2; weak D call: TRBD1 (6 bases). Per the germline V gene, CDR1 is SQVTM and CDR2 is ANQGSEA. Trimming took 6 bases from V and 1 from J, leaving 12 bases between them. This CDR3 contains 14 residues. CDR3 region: CSVAGVRNTGELFF. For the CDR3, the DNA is TGCAGCGTGGCAGGGGTTAGGAACACCGGGGAGCTGTTTTTT.

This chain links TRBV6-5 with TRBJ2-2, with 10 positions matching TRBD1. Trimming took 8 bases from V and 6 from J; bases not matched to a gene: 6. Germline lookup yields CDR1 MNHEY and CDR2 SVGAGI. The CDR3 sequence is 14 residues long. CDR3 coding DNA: TGTGCCAGCGGTGGACAGGGGGGTTCCGGGGAGCTGTTTTTT. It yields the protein CASGGQGGSGELFF.

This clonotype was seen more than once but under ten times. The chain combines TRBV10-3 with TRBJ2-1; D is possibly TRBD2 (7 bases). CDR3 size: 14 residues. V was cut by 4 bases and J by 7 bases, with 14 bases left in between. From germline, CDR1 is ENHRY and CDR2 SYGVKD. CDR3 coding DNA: TGTGCCATCAGTGTCGGGACTACAGGGAATGAGCAGTTCTTC. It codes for CAISVGTTGNEQFF.

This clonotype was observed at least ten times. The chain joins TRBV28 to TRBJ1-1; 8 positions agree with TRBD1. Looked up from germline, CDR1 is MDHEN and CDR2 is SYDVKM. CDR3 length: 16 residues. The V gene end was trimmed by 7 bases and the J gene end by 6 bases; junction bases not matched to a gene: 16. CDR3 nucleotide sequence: TGTGCCAGCACCTCCCCTCTAGGGGGACAGGTGGCTGAAGCTTTCTTT. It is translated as CASTSPLGGQVAEAFF.

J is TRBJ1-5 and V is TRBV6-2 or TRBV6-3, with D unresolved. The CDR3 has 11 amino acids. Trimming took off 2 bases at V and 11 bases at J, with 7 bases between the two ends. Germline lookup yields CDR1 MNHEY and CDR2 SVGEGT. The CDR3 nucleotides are TGTGCCAGCAGTTACCCTGAGGCCCAGCATTTT. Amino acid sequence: CASSYPEAQHF.

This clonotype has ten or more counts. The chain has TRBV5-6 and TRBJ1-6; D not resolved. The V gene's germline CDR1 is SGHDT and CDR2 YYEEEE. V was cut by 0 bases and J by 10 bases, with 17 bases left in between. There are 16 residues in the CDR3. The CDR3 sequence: CASSLGPTLLESPLHF. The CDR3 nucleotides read TGTGCCAGCAGCTTGGGGCCGACACTACTAGAATCACCCCTCCACTTT.

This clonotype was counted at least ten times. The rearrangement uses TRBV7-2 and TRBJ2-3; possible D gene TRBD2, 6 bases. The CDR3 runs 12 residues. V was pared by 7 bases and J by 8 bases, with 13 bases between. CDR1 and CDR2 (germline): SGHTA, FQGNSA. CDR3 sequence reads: CASNSLGGTQYF. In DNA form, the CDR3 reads TGTGCCAGCAACTCCCTGGGGGGTACGCAGTATTTT.

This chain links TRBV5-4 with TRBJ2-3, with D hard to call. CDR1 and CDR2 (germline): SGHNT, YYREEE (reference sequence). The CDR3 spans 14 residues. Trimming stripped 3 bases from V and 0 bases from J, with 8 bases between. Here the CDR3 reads CASSWKSSTDTQYF. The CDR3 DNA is TGTGCCAGCAGCTGGAAGTCTAGCACAGATACGCAGTATTTT.

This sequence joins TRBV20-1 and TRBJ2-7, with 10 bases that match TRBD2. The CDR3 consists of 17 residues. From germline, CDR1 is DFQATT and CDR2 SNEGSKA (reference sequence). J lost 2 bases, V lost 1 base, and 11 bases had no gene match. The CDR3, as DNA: TGCAGTGCTAGAGTCGTCTACGGACTAGCGGTAACCTACGAGCAGTACTTC. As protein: CSARVVYGLAVTYEQYF.

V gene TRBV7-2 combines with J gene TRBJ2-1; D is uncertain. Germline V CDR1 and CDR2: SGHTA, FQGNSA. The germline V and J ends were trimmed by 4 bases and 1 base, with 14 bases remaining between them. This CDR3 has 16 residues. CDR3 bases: TGTGCCAGCAGCTCGGGCTCCGACCAATCCTACAATGAGCAGTTCTTC. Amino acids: CASSSGSDQSYNEQFF.

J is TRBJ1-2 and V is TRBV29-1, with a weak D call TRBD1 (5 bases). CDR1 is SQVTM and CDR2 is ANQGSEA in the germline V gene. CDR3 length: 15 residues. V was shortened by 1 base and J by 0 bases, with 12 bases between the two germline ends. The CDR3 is CSVEGGAAANYGYTF. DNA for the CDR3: TGCAGCGTTGAAGGCGGGGCGGCCGCTAACTATGGCTACACCTTC.

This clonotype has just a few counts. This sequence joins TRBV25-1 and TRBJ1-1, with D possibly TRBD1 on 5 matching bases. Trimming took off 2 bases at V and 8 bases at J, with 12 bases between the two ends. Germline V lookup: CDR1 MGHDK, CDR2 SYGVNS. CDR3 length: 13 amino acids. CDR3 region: CASSERGLIEAFF. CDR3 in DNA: TGTGCCAGCAGTGAACGGGGCTTAATCGAAGCTTTCTTT.

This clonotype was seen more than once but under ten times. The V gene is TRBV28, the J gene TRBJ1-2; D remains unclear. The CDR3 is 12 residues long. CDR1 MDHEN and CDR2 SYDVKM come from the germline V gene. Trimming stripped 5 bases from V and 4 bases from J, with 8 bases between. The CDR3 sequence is CASSRAAYGYTF. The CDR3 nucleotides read TGTGCCAGCAGTCGGGCAGCCTATGGCTACACCTTC.

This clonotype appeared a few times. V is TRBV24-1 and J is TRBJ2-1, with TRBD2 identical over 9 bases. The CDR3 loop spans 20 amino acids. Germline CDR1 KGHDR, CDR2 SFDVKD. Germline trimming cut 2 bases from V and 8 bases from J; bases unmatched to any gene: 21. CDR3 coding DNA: TGTGCCACCAGTGATTCCCGGGCTGACCTGCCTAGCGGGAATCTAGATGAGCAGTTCTTC. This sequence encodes CATSDSRADLPSGNLDEQFF.